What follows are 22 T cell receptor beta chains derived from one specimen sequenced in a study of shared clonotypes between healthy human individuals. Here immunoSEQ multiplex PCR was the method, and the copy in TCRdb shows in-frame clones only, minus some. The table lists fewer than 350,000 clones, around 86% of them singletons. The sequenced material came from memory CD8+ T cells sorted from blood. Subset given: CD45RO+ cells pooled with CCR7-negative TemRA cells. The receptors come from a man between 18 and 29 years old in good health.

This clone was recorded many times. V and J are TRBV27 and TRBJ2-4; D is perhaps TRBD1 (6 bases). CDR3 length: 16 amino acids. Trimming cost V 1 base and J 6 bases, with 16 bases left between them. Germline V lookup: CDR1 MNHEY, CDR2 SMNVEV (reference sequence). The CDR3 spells CASSLLGGQGANIQYF. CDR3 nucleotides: TGTGCCAGCAGTTTATTAGGGGGTCAGGGCGCAAACATTCAGTACTTC.

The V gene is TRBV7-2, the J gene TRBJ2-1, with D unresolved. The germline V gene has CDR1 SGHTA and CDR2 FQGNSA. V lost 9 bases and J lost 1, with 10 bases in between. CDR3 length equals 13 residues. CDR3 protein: CASSVWSYNEQFF. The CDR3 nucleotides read TGTGCCAGTAGTGTATGGTCCTACAATGAGCAGTTCTTC.

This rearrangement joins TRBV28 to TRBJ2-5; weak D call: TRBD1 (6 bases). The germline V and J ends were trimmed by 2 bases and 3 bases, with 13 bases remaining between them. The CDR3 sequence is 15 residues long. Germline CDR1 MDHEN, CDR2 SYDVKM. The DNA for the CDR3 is TGTGCCAGCAGTTTACACAGGGCCATCGAAGAGACCCAGTACTTC. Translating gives CASSLHRAIEETQYF.

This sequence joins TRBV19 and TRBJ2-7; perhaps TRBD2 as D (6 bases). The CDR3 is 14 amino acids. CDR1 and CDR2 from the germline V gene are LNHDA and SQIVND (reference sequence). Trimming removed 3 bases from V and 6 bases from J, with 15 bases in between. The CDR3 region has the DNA TGTGCCAGTAGTATGAGGAGGGAGTGGGGCGAGCAGTACTTC. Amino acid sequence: CASSMRREWGEQYF.

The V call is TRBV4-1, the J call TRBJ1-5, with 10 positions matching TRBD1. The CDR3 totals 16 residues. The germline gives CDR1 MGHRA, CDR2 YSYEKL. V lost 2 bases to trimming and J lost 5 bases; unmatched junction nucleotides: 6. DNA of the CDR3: TGCGCCAGCAGCCAACCGGGACAGGGGCGTGATCAGCCCCAGCATTTT. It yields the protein CASSQPGQGRDQPQHF.

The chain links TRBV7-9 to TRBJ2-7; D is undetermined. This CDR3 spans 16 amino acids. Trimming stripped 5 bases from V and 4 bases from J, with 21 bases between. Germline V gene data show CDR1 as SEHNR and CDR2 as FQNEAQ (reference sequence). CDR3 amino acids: CASSRIEVTKDYEQYF. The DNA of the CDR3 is TGTGCCAGCAGCCGTATAGAGGTGACAAAGGATTACGAGCAGTACTTC. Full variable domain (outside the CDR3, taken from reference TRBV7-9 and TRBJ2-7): DTGVSQNPRHKITKRGQNVTFRCDPISEHNRLYWYRQTLGQGPEFLTYFQNEAQLEKSRLLSDRFSAERPKGSFSTLEIQRTEQGDSAMYLCASSRIEVTKDYEQYFGPGTRLTVT.

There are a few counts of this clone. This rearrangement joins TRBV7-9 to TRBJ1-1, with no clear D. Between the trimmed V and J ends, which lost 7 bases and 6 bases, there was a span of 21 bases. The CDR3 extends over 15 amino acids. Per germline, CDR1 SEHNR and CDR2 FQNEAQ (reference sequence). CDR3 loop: CASTPPVGVGAEAFF. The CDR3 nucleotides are TGTGCCAGCACCCCCCCCGTCGGGGTTGGTGCTGAAGCTTTCTTT.

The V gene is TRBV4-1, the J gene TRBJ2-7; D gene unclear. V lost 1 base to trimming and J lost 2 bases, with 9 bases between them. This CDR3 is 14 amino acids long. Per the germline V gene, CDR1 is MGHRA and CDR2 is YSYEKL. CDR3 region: CASSQGTRTYEQYF. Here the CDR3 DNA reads TGCGCCAGCAGCCAAGGTACCAGGACCTACGAGCAGTACTTC.

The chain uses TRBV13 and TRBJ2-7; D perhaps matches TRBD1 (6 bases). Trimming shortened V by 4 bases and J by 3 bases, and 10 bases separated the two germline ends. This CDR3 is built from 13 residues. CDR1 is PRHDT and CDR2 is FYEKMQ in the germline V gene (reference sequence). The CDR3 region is CASSSGQSYEQYF. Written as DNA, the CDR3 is TGTGCCAGCAGCTCAGGACAGAGCTACGAGCAGTACTTC.

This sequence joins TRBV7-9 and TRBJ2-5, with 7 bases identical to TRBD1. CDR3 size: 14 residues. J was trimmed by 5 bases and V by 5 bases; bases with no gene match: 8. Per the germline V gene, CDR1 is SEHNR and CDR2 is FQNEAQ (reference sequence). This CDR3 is CASSQSDRRETQYF. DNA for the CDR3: TGTGCCAGCAGCCAGTCGGACAGGAGGGAGACCCAGTACTTC.

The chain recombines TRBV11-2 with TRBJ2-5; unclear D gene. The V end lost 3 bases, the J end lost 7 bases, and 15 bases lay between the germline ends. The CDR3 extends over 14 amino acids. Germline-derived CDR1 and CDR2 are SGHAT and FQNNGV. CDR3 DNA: TGTGCCAGCAGCTTGGAAAGGGAAATGGTGACCCAGTACTTC. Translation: CASSLEREMVTQYF. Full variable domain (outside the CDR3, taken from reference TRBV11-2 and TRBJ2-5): EAGVAQSPRYKIIEKRQSVAFWCNPISGHATLYWYQQILGQGPKLLIQFQNNGVVDDSQLPKDRFSAERLKGVDSTLKIQPAKLEDSAVYLCASSLEREMVTQYFGPGTRLLVL.

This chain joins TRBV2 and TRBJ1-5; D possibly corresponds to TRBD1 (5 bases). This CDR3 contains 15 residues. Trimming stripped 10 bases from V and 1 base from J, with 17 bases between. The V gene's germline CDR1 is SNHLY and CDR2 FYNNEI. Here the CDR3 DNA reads TGTGCCACCAAAATCCAGGGTGGGAGCAATCAGCCCCAGCATTTT. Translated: CATKIQGGSNQPQHF.

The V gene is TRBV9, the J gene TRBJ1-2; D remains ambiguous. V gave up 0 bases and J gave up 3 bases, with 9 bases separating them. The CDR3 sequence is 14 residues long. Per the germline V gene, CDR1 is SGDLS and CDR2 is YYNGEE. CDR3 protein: CASSVGVVDYGYTF. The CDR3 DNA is TGTGCCAGCAGCGTAGGTGTGGTTGACTATGGCTACACCTTC.

CDR3 DNA sequence: TGTGCCAGCAGCTTTACACAGGGGGCTTGGTATGGCTACACCTTC. As protein: CASSFTQGAWYGYTF. The chain recombines TRBV5-6 with TRBJ1-2; 9 bases agree with TRBD1. Losses at the gene ends were 2 bases for V and 5 bases for J; bases not matched to a gene: 7. This CDR3 has 15 residues. CDR1 SGHDT and CDR2 YYEEEE come from the germline V gene. Combining the CDR3 with reference TRBV5-6 and TRBJ1-2 gives the whole variable domain DAGVTQSPTHLIKTRGQQVTLRCSPKSGHDTVSWYQQALGQGPQFIFQYYEEEERQRGNFPDRFSGHQFPNYSSELNVNALLLGDSALYLCASSFTQGAWYGYTFGSGTRLTVV.

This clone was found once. CDR3 nucleotides: TGTGCCAGCAGCGAAGGACAGTTTGGCTTCTACGAGCAGTACTTC. This codes for CASSEGQFGFYEQYF. The chain is built from TRBV5-5 and TRBJ2-7, with TRBD1 as a possible D gene (6 bases). The germline gives CDR1 SGHKS, CDR2 YYEKEE (reference sequence). Trimming removed 4 bases from V and 3 bases from J, with 17 bases in between. CDR3 size: 15 residues. The variable domain in full, with the rest retrieved from reference TRBV5-5 and TRBJ2-7, is DAGVTQSPTHLIKTRGQQVTLRCSPISGHKSVSWYQQVLGQGPQFIFQYYEKEERGRGNFPDRFSARQFPNYSSELNVNALLLGDSALYLCASSEGQFGFYEQYFGPGTRLTVT.

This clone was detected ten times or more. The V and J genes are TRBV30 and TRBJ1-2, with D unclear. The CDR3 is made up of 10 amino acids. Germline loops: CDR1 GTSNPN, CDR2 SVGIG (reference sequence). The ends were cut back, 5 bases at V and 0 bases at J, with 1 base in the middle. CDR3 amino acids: CAWANYGYTF. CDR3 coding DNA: TGTGCCTGGGCTAACTATGGCTACACCTTC.

In DNA form, the CDR3 reads TGTGCCAGCAGTTTATATGGGTCAGCTCGAAATGAAAAACTGTTTTTT. Translated: CASSLYGSARNEKLFF. The chain has TRBV28 and TRBJ1-4; unclear D gene. V gave up 1 base and J gave up 5 bases, with 14 bases separating them. Germline V CDR1 and CDR2: MDHEN, SYDVKM. The CDR3 is 16 residues long.

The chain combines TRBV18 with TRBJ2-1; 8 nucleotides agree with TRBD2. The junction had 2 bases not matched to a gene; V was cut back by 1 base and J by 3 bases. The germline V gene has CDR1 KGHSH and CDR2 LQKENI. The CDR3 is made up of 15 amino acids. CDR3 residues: CASSPLAGNYNEQFF. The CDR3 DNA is TGTGCCAGCTCACCACTAGCGGGGAACTACAATGAGCAGTTCTTC.

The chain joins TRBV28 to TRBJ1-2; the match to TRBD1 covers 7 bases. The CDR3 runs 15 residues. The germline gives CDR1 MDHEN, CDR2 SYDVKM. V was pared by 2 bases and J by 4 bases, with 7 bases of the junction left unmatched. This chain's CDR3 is CASSLRDSRLYGYTF. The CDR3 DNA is TGTGCCAGCAGTTTACGGGACAGCCGTCTCTATGGCTACACCTTC.

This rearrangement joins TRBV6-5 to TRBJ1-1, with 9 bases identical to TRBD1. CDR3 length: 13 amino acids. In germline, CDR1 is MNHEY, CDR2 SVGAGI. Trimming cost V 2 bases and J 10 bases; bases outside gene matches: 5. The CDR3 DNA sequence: TGTGCCAGCAGTTACGGGACAGGGATTCGAGCTTTCTTT. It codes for CASSYGTGIRAFF.

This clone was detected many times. The CDR3 spells CASSERQGAQPQHF. As DNA, the CDR3 is TGCGCCAGCAGTGAACGACAGGGGGCCCAGCCCCAGCATTTT. The chain links TRBV10-2 to TRBJ1-5, with 10 bases identical to TRBD1. V was pared by 3 bases and J by 7 bases, with 3 bases of the junction left unmatched. This CDR3 spans 14 amino acids. Germline CDR1 is WSHSY and CDR2 is SAAADI.

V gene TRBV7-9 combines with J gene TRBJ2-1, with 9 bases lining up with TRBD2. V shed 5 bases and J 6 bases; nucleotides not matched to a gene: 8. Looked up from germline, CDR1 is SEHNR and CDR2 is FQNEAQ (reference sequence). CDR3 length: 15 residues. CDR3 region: CASSPLAGTINEQFF. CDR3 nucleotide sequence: TGTGCCAGCAGCCCCCTAGCGGGGACAATCAATGAGCAGTTCTTC.